The 27 T cell receptor beta chains below all came from one sample that was sequenced in a study of T cell responses to AZD1222 COVID-19 vaccine. The assay was immunoSEQ multiplex PCR, and TCRdb's table has in-frame clones only and misses some. The sample gives about 120,000 clones, around 90% of which show up once; more than 7.5% is in the top ten. The sequences come from peripheral blood, collected on day 0 of AZD1222 vaccination. Receptors were obtained from an adult in good health.

The V and J genes are TRBV6-5 and TRBJ2-3, with D unresolved. Germline V lookup: CDR1 MNHEY, CDR2 SVGAGI. V lost 7 bases, J lost 0 bases, and 8 bases lay in between. The CDR3 consists of 13 residues. This CDR3 is CASTAKSTDTQYF. For the CDR3, the DNA is TGTGCCAGCACCGCGAAAAGCACAGATACGCAGTATTTT.

This clone has just one count. The chain links TRBV18 to TRBJ1-6, with a weak D call TRBD1 (6 bases). CDR1 KGHSH and CDR2 LQKENI come from the germline V gene. The CDR3 is made up of 13 amino acids. Between the trimmed V and J ends, which lost 4 bases and 7 bases, there was a span of 8 bases. The CDR3 nucleotides read TGTGCCAGCTCACGGACAGACAATTCACCCCTCCACTTT. The encoded protein is CASSRTDNSPLHF.

V is TRBV5-1 and J is TRBJ2-1; 13 bases are shared with TRBD2. The germline V gene encodes CDR1 SGHRS and CDR2 YFSETQ. Trimming cost V 4 bases and J 4 bases; bases outside gene matches: 8. This CDR3 contains 17 residues. The CDR3 nucleotides read TGCGCCAGCAGCCCCAGACTAGCGGGGGGCAAGTACAATGAGCAGTTCTTC. It translates to CASSPRLAGGKYNEQFF.

The chain links TRBV5-8 to TRBJ1-6; a possible D gene is TRBD1 (5 bases). CDR3 length: 14 amino acids. V shed 2 bases and J shed 10 bases, with 13 bases lying between them. CDR1 and CDR2 (germline): SGHTS, YDEGEE. CDR3: CASSFSQGGSPLHF. The CDR3 region has the DNA TGTGCCAGCAGCTTTTCCCAGGGAGGGTCACCCCTCCACTTT.

The V and J genes are TRBV19 and TRBJ2-1, with D uncertain. Germline V lookup: CDR1 LNHDA, CDR2 SQIVND (reference sequence). The V end was cut by 6 bases, the J end by 6 bases, with 9 bases between. The CDR3 length is 12 residues. This CDR3 is CASRSPSNEQFF. DNA of the CDR3: TGTGCCAGTAGATCCCCGTCCAATGAGCAGTTCTTC.

The rearrangement uses TRBV2 and TRBJ2-7; 14 nucleotides match TRBD2. This CDR3 is built from 18 residues. The V and J ends lost 4 bases and 1 base, in that order; junction bases with no gene match: 9. The germline gives CDR1 SNHLY, CDR2 FYNNEI. CDR3 sequence: CASSGPGTSGRGSYEQYF. CDR3 DNA: TGTGCCAGCAGTGGCCCCGGGACTAGCGGGAGAGGGTCCTACGAGCAGTACTTC.

The V and J genes are TRBV3-1 (or the pseudogene TRBV3-2) and TRBJ1-1; 10 bases are a match to TRBD1. CDR1 is LGHDT, CDR2 YNNKEL, per germline (reference sequence). J gave up 7 bases and V 4 bases, and 6 bases lay outside the gene matches. The CDR3 is made up of 14 amino acids. The CDR3 DNA follows: TGTGCCAGCAGCCGGAGACAGGGGGCTCTTGAAGCTTTCTTT. Its translation: CASSRRQGALEAFF.

By share, this clone ranks as medium-sized (0.01 to 0.1%). V and J are TRBV5-1 and TRBJ2-1, with a tentative D call TRBD2 (6 bases). The CDR3 is 16 amino acids. CDR1 is SGHRS, CDR2 YFSETQ, per germline. V gave up 4 bases and J gave up 3 bases, with 17 bases separating them. CDR3 DNA: TGCGCCAGCAGCGGGGTTAACGGGGGTAACTACAATGAGCAGTTCTTC. Its protein product is CASSGVNGGNYNEQFF.

The V and J genes are TRBV5-1 and TRBJ2-2; D is unclear. This CDR3 has 14 amino acids. Germline V gives CDR1 SGHRS, CDR2 YFSETQ. Trimming took off 1 base at V and 6 bases at J, with 10 bases between the two ends. CDR3 bases: TGCGCCAGCAGCTTGAAGCTGAGACCCGGGGAGCTGTTTTTT. Amino acid sequence: CASSLKLRPGELFF.

This clone was found a few times. The genes are TRBV6-5 and TRBJ1-2; 7 bases are a match to TRBD1. This CDR3 spans 13 amino acids. V shed 6 bases, J shed 7 bases, and the junction held 8 bases outside the gene matches. CDR1 is MNHEY and CDR2 is SVGAGI in the germline V gene. CDR3 residues: CASSEGQLGGYTF. DNA for the CDR3: TGTGCCAGCAGCGAGGGACAGCTGGGTGGCTACACCTTC.

The genes are TRBV3-1 (or the pseudogene TRBV3-2) and TRBJ1-6; D is ambiguous. The germline V and J ends were trimmed by 1 base and 4 bases, with 2 bases remaining between them. CDR1 is LGHDT, CDR2 YNNKEL, per germline (reference sequence). This CDR3 contains 13 residues. Written as DNA, the CDR3 is TGTGCCAGCAGCCAAGTGTATAATTCACCCCTCCACTTT. Translating it yields CASSQVYNSPLHF.

This clone was picked up one time. The genes are TRBV12-3 or TRBV12-4 and TRBJ1-2; 8 nucleotides line up with TRBD1. Losses at the gene ends were 5 bases for V and 8 bases for J; bases not matched to a gene: 7. The CDR3 length is 13 residues. DNA of the CDR3: TGTGCCAGCAGTCCCGGACAGGGTAGAGGCTACACCTTC. Translation gives CASSPGQGRGYTF.

The rearrangement joins TRBV5-1 to TRBJ1-4; possible D gene TRBD1, 6 bases. V lost 0 bases and J lost 6, with 15 bases in between. The CDR3 consists of 16 residues. Germline assignment: CDR1 SGHRS and CDR2 YFSETQ. In nucleotides, the CDR3 is TGCGCCAGCAGCTTGGCCCCCGGGAGGACAGATGAAAAACTGTTTTTT. Translating gives CASSLAPGRTDEKLFF.

The chain has TRBV4-1 and TRBJ1-4; TRBD1 agrees at 7 bases. This CDR3 region has 15 residues. V shed 4 bases and J 7 bases; nucleotides not matched to a gene: 9. Per the germline V gene, CDR1 is MGHRA and CDR2 is YSYEKL. The CDR3 DNA follows: TGCGCCAGCAGCCGCGGCCGGGACAGTACTGAAAAACTGTTTTTT. Protein product: CASSRGRDSTEKLFF.

This sequence joins TRBV6-5 and TRBJ1-2, with TRBD1 as a possible D gene (5 bases). V lost 7 bases and J lost 4, with 16 bases in between. Per germline, CDR1 MNHEY and CDR2 SVGAGI. The length of the CDR3 is 14 residues. CDR3 DNA sequence: TGTGCCAGCACCCCGGCAGGGCGGTTCTATGGCTACACCTTC. Translation gives CASTPAGRFYGYTF.

V gene TRBV18 combines with J gene TRBJ2-1; TRBD2 matches 16 bases. The CDR3 has 19 amino acids. CDR1 and CDR2 (germline): KGHSH, LQKENI. V shed 6 bases, J shed 8 bases, and the junction held 16 bases outside the gene matches. The CDR3 region has the DNA TGTGCCAGCTCTCTTTTCTCCGGGACTAGCGGGGGGGCCTCGGATGAGCAGTTCTTC. It yields the protein CASSLFSGTSGGASDEQFF.

This chain joins TRBV19 and TRBJ1-5; D gene ambiguous. From germline, CDR1 is LNHDA and CDR2 SQIVND (reference sequence). Deletions cut 3 bases from V and 11 bases from J, with 14 bases between. There are 13 residues in the CDR3. CDR3 nucleotide sequence: TGTGCCAGTAGTATGGACCGTGGACGGGCCCAGCATTTT. Protein product: CASSMDRGRAQHF.

This chain joins TRBV5-1 and TRBJ2-2; D possibly corresponds to TRBD2 (6 bases). The CDR3 is made up of 16 amino acids. Germline assignment: CDR1 SGHRS and CDR2 YFSETQ. V was shortened by 3 bases and J by 3 bases, with 15 bases between the two germline ends. The CDR3 loop reads CASSSIGGLDTGELFF. The CDR3 DNA reads as TGCGCCAGCAGCTCCATCGGGGGTCTCGACACCGGGGAGCTGTTTTTT.

This clone was seen once. V usage is TRBV2 and J usage is TRBJ1-2, with 7 bases aligning to TRBD1. V was clipped by 6 bases and J by 6 bases; unmatched bases: 4. This CDR3 contains 12 residues. CDR1 is SNHLY, CDR2 FYNNEI, per germline. CDR3 in amino acids: CASSYTGDGYTF. The CDR3 nucleotides are TGTGCCAGCAGCTATACAGGGGATGGCTACACCTTC.

The chain combines TRBV6-1 with TRBJ1-4; no clear D gene. Per germline, CDR1 MNHNS and CDR2 SASEGT. V was clipped by 2 bases and J by 0 bases, with 7 bases between them. This CDR3 has 15 amino acids. The DNA of the CDR3 is TGTGCCAGCAGTGAAATCAGCGCAACTAATGAAAAACTGTTTTTT. This sequence encodes CASSEISATNEKLFF.

J is TRBJ1-3 and V is TRBV19, with 9 bases aligning to TRBD1. CDR1 LNHDA and CDR2 SQIVND come from the germline V gene (reference sequence). The CDR3 runs 16 residues. V lost 5 bases and J lost 7; bases outside the gene matches: 12. DNA for the CDR3: TGTGCCAGTAGTGCTTCCCCGGGACAGGGAATGAACACCATATATTTT. Its translation: CASSASPGQGMNTIYF.

The gene calls are TRBV5-1 and TRBJ2-7; tentatively, D is TRBD1 (6 bases). There are 13 residues in the CDR3. Trimming cost V 4 bases and J 2 bases, with 10 bases left between them. Germline V lookup: CDR1 SGHRS, CDR2 YFSETQ. The CDR3 DNA follows: TGCGCCAGCAGCACAGGGTCTACCTACGAGCAGTACTTC. It translates to CASSTGSTYEQYF.

V and J are TRBV5-1 and TRBJ2-3; D is uncertain. Germline assignment: CDR1 SGHRS and CDR2 YFSETQ. CDR3 length: 15 residues. Trimming shortened V by 4 bases and J by 8 bases, and 20 bases separated the two germline ends. The CDR3 protein is CASSRDGPRAGTQYF. The CDR3 DNA reads as TGCGCCAGCAGCCGCGACGGACCCCGCGCAGGTACGCAGTATTTT. The variable domain in full, with the rest retrieved from reference TRBV5-1 and TRBJ2-3, is KAGVTQTPRYLIKTRGQQVTLSCSPISGHRSVSWYQQTPGQGLQFLFEYFSETQRNKGNFPGRFSGRQFSNSRSEMNVSTLELGDSALYLCASSRDGPRAGTQYFGPGTRLTVL.

The chain carries TRBV7-9 and TRBJ1-4; 7 bases agree with TRBD1. Germline CDR1 is SEHNR and CDR2 is FQNEAQ (reference sequence). This CDR3 region has 15 residues. After removal of 5 bases from V and 8 bases from J, the junction contained 11 bases not matched to a gene. CDR3 sequence reads: CASSGRQGSKEKLFF. Written as DNA, the CDR3 is TGTGCCAGCAGCGGAAGACAGGGATCGAAGGAAAAACTGTTTTTT. The variable domain in full, with the rest retrieved from reference TRBV7-9 and TRBJ1-4, is DTGVSQNPRHKITKRGQNVTFRCDPISEHNRLYWYRQTLGQGPEFLTYFQNEAQLEKSRLLSDRFSAERPKGSFSTLEIQRTEQGDSAMYLCASSGRQGSKEKLFFGSGTQLSVL.

As DNA, the CDR3 is TGTGCCAGTAGTCTAGGGACAGGGGGAGGCAATCAGCCCCAGCATTTT. It codes for CASSLGTGGGNQPQHF. This sequence joins TRBV19 and TRBJ1-5; the match to TRBD1 covers 11 bases. V lost 5 bases to trimming and J lost 2 bases; unmatched junction nucleotides: 5. Germline CDR1 LNHDA, CDR2 SQIVND (reference sequence). The CDR3 consists of 16 residues.

The genes are TRBV19 and TRBJ1-2; TRBD1 is a possible D gene (5 bases). Trimming stripped 1 base from V and 8 bases from J, with 17 bases between. The CDR3 length is 15 residues. The germline V gene has CDR1 LNHDA and CDR2 SQIVND (reference sequence). Here the CDR3 reads CASSIGQTRNQGYTF. DNA for the CDR3: TGTGCCAGTAGTATAGGACAGACACGGAATCAAGGCTACACCTTC.

The V gene is TRBV21-1, the J gene TRBJ2-2; the table assigns TRBD2, which was not confirmed against the DNA. TRBV21-1 is listed as a pseudogene. This CDR3 has 16 residues. CDR3 in DNA: TGTGCCAGCAACCCTCTCCTAGCGACCCCGCCCGGGGGGCTGTTTTTT. Its protein product is CASNPLLATPPGGLFF.